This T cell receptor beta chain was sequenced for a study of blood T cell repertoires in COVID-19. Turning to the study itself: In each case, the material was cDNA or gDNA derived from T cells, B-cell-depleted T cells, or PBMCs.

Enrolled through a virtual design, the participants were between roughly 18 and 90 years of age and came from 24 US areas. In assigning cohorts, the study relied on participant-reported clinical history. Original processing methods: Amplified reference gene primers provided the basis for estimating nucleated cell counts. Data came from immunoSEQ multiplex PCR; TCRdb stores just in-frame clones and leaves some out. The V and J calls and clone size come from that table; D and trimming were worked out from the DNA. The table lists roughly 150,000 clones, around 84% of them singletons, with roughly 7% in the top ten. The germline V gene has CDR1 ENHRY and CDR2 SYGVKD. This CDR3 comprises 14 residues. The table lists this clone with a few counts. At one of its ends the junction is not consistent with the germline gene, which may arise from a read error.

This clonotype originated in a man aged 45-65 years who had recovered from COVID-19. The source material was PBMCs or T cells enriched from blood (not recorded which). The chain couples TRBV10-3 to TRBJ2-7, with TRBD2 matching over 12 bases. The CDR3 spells CAISEGTSGYGQYF. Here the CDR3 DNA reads TGTGCCATCAGCGAGGGGACTAGCGGGTACGGGCAGTACTTC.